This T cell receptor (beta chain) was retrieved from a study of blood T cell repertoires in COVID-19. On the study more broadly: Both acute and convalescent COVID-19 samples were obtained from the United States, Italy and Spain. Sample material is recorded as cDNA or gDNA derived from T cells, B-cell-depleted T cells, or PBMCs.

With 0 bases removed from V and 4 bases from J, the gap between germline ends came to 10 bases. The germline CDR1 and CDR2 sequences are LGHNA and YSLEER. The CDR3 totals 16 residues. Authors' analysis steps: Reference gene primer amplification yielded estimated nucleated cell counts. The protocol was immunoSEQ multiplex PCR, while the TCRdb copy is restricted to in-frame clones and leaves out a portion. The DNA was the basis for D and trimming; V, J and clone size are from that table. The profile covers 440,000 or so clones, with about 91% appearing a single time and roughly 1.5% taken by the ten largest.

Sample: peripheral blood. The sequence was obtained from a woman between 40 and 55 years old with COVID-19, enrolled during active disease. This chain links TRBV4-3 with TRBJ2-6; TRBD1 is a possible D gene (6 bases). CDR3 DNA: TGCGCCAGCAGCCAAGAGGGGGCCGGGGGGGCCAACGTCCTGACTTTC. Its protein is CASSQEGAGGANVLTF.